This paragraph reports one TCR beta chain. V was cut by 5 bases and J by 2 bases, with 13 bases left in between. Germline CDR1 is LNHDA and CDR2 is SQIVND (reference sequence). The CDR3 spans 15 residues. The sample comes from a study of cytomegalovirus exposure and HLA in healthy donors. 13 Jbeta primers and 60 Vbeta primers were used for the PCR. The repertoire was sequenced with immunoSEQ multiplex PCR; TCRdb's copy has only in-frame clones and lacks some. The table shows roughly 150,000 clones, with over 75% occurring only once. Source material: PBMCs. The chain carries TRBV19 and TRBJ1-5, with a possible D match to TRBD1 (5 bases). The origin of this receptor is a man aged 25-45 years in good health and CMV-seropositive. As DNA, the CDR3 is TGTGCCAGTAGTTATGAGGCCAGGGGCAATCAGCCCCAGCATTTT. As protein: CASSYEARGNQPQHF.